This T cell receptor (beta chain) was retrieved from a study of T cell changes during pregnancy in multiple sclerosis. Using immunoSEQ multiplex PCR, the repertoire was profiled, and TCRdb retains in-frame clones only, with some absent. This sample has about 85,000 clones, with just over 90% found just once. V lost 1 base, J lost 8 bases, and 8 bases stayed unmatched. Germline V gene data show CDR1 as SEHNR and CDR2 as FQNEAQ (reference sequence). The CDR3 extends over 15 amino acids. This clone has just one count. The receptor comes from a female donor with multiple sclerosis, enrolled in a pregnancy study. The starting material was peripheral blood, obtained in the first trimester of pregnancy. The chain is built from TRBV7-9 and TRBJ2-1; TRBD2 matches 7 bases. The CDR3 DNA follows: TGTGCCAGCAGCTTAGGGGAGGGTGAAGTGCATGAGCAGTTCTTC. It specifies CASSLGEGEVHEQFF.